These 2 T cell receptor beta chains share one sample of origin, sequenced in a study of TIL therapy for anti-PD-1-resistant metastatic lung cancer. This was the immunoSEQ v3 assay. Data came from immunoSEQ multiplex PCR; TCRdb stores just in-frame clones and leaves some out. The table includes about 10,000 clones, 55% to 70% detected once. Indicated time point: pre-treatment sample, taken before nivolumab and TIL therapy. Tumor tissue came from excised metastases, mostly pleural nodules or supraclavicular lymph nodes. Sample: tumor tissue, taken at baseline. The receptors derive from a person between 30 and 80 years old with non-small cell lung cancer.

J is TRBJ2-7 and V is TRBV5-1; 7 bases agree with TRBD1. Germline CDR1 and CDR2: SGHRS and YFSETQ. This CDR3 is 13 amino acids long. With V trimmed by 5 bases and J by 3 bases, 5 bases remained unmatched. CDR3 amino acids: CASSSTGRYEQYF. Here the CDR3 DNA reads TGCGCCAGCAGTTCGACAGGGCGCTACGAGCAGTACTTC.

The sample holds one count of this clone. The chain is built from TRBV5-1 and TRBJ2-3, with 7 bases matching TRBD2. J lost 3 bases, V lost 4 bases, and 8 bases had no gene match. The CDR3 sequence is 15 residues long. Germline loops: CDR1 SGHRS, CDR2 YFSETQ. The CDR3: CASSPSGVGTDTQYF. Written as DNA, the CDR3 is TGCGCCAGCAGCCCGAGCGGGGTAGGGACAGATACGCAGTATTTT.